This TCR beta chain was identified during a study of blood T cell repertoires in COVID-19. On the study more broadly: PBMCs, B-cell-depleted T cells, or T cells were the source of the cDNA or gDNA that made up the material.

Per the original data handling: Reference gene primers were amplified, and this amplification served to estimate nucleated cell counts. Using immunoSEQ multiplex PCR, the repertoire was profiled, and TCRdb retains in-frame clones only, with some absent. The D gene and trimming were derived from the DNA, and the V and J assignments and clone size from that table. Found here are 150,000 or so clones, over 75% of them singletons; the top ten hold about 0.63%. During active infection, Seattle patients enrolled and were then monitored through disease. This TCR came from a man aged 55-75 years with COVID-19, enrolled during active disease. The sample consisted of peripheral blood.

The CDR3 is CASSQGVRGYEQYF. CDR3 coding DNA: TGCGCCAGCAGCCAAGGAGTCAGGGGATACGAGCAGTACTTC. The J gene is TRBJ2-7, the V gene TRBV4-3; perhaps TRBD1 as D (6 bases). CDR3 length: 14 residues. Trimming took 1 base from V and 4 from J, leaving 11 bases between them. The germline gives CDR1 LGHNA, CDR2 YSLEER.